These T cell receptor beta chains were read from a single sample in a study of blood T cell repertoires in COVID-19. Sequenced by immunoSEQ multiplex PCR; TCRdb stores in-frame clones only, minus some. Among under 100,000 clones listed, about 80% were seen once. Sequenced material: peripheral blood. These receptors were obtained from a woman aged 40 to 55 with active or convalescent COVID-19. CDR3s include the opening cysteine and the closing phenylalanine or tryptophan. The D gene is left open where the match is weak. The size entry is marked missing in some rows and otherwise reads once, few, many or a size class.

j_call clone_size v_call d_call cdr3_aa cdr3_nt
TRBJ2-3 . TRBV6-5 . CASSYSFSADTQYF TGTGCCAGCAGTTATAGCTTCAGCGCAGATACGCAGTATTTT
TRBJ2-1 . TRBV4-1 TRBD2 CASSPGGGSYNEQFF TGCGCCAGCAGCCCCGGGGGGGGCTCCTACAATGAGCAGTTCTTC
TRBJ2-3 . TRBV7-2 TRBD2 CASSPGTSIGTDTQYF TGTGCCAGCAGCCCAGGGACTAGTATAGGCACAGATACGCAGTATTTT
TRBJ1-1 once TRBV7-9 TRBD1 CASSLTGQGSLRIF TGTGCCAGCAGCTTAACGGGACAGGGGTCCCTGCGGATCTTT
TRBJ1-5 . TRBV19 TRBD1 CASSGQGNTAEPQHF TGTGCCAGTAGTGGACAGGGAAATACTGCGGAGCCCCAGCATTTT
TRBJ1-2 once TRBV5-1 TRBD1 CASSLAWWDREGGYTF TGCGCCAGCAGCTTGGCCTGGTGGGACAGGGAGGGTGGCTACACCTTC
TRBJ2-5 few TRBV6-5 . CASNPLGQRRETQYF TGTGCCAGCAACCCCCTTGGACAGAGGAGGGAGACCCAGTACTTC
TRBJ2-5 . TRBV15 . CATSSPGLATSFQETQYF TGTGCCACCAGTTCACCGGGGCTAGCGACTTCATTCCAAGAGACCCAGTACTTC
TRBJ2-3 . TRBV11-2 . CASSLEVNGPTDTQYF TGTGCCAGCAGCTTAGAGGTGAATGGGCCCACAGATACGCAGTATTTT
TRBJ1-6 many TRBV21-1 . CASSKAGPTSGTGRQNSPLHF TGTGCCAGCAGCAAAGCCGGGCCGACCTCCGGGACAGGGAGGCAGAATTCACCCCTCCACTTT
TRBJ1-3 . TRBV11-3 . CASSLQADGNTIYF TGTGCCAGCAGCTTACAGGCAGACGGAAACACCATATATTTT
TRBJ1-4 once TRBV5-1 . CASSTGRGDEKLFF TGCGCCAGCAGTACAGGGAGGGGAGATGAAAAACTGTTTTTT
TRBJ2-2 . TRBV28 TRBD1 CASSFLSGRQGAGAGELFF TGTGCCAGCAGTTTCTTAAGTGGGAGACAGGGGGCTGGAGCCGGGGAGCTGTTTTTT
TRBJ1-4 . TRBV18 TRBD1 CASSLTSGTGGTNEKLFF TGTGCCAGCTCATTGACCTCCGGGACAGGGGGAACTAATGAAAAACTGTTTTTT
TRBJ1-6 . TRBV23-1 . CANLYGSGRFFVPLHF TGCGCCAACCTATACGGTTCAGGGAGGTTTTTTGTACCCCTCCACTTT
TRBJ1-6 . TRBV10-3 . CAISRTGQKNSPLHF TGTGCCATCAGCCGGACCGGACAGAAAAATTCACCCCTCCACTTT
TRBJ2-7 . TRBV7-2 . CASSREVGGVSSYEQYF TGTGCCAGCAGCCGCGAGGTGGGGGGAGTGAGCTCCTACGAGCAGTACTTC
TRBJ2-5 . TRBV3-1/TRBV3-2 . CASSPSTTQETQYF TGTGCCAGCAGCCCCTCGACTACCCAAGAGACCCAGTACTTC
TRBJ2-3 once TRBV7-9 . CASSLAGAADTQYF TGTGCCAGCAGCTTAGCGGGTGCGGCAGATACGCAGTATTTT
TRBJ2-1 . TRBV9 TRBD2 CASSVEGAGGYNEQFF TGTGCCAGCAGCGTAGAGGGAGCGGGGGGGTACAATGAGCAGTTCTTC
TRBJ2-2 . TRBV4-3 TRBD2 CASSVSGGTGELFF TGCGCCAGCAGCGTCTCGGGGGGCACCGGGGAGCTGTTTTTT
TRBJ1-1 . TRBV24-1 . CATRAGGRGTEAFF TGTGCCACCCGGGCCGGGGGGCGCGGCACTGAAGCTTTCTTT
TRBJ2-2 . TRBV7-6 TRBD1 CASSLRQGAGPGELFF TGTGCCAGCAGCTTACGACAGGGGGCAGGGCCCGGGGAGCTGTTTTTT
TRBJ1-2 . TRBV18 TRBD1 CASSLGQGTYGYTF TGTGCCAGCTCCCTGGGACAGGGAACCTATGGCTACACCTTC
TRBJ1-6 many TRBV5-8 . CAGSGSYNSPLHF TGTGCTGGCTCGGGGTCCTATAATTCACCCCTCCACTTT
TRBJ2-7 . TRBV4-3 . CASSRTVSYEQYF TGCGCCAGCAGCCGTACAGTCTCCTACGAGCAGTACTTC
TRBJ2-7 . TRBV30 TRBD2 CAWSRGGSSYEQYF TGTGCCTGGAGTCGGGGGGGGTCCTCCTACGAGCAGTACTTC
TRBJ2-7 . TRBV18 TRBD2 CASSRNLAGLEQYF TGTGCCAGCTCACGCAATCTAGCGGGATTGGAGCAGTACTTC
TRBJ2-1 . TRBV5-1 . CASSLDTQVGEQFF TGCGCCAGCAGCCTTGATACCCAGGTTGGCGAGCAGTTCTTC
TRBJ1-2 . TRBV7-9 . CASSPPRQAHYGYTF TGTGCCAGCAGCCCTCCAAGACAGGCCCACTATGGCTACACCTTC